The T cell receptor (beta chain) described here comes from a study of shared clonotypes between healthy human individuals. CDR1 and CDR2 (germline): SGHKS, YYEKEE (reference sequence). V was clipped by 3 bases and J by 5 bases; unmatched bases: 9. The CDR3 runs 15 residues. Only in-frame clones appear in the TCRdb table, and some are missing; sequencing was by immunoSEQ multiplex PCR. The table has about 2.4 million clones, approximately 93% seen once. What was sequenced was naive CD4+ T cells from PBMCs. Subset described: CD45RA+ positively selected. This sequence joins TRBV5-5 and TRBJ2-7, with 9 bases aligning to TRBD1. The receptor was isolated from a man between 18 and 29 years old in good health. Some clones in this sample may be carry-over from other donors' samples. The CDR3 is CASSSQGARPHEQYF. DNA of the CDR3: TGTGCCAGCAGCTCACAGGGGGCGCGTCCCCACGAGCAGTACTTC. The whole variable domain, remainder taken from reference TRBV5-5 and TRBJ2-7, is DAGVTQSPTHLIKTRGQQVTLRCSPISGHKSVSWYQQVLGQGPQFIFQYYEKEERGRGNFPDRFSARQFPNYSSELNVNALLLGDSALYLCASSSQGARPHEQYFGPGTRLTVT.